This T cell receptor (beta chain) was retrieved from a study of T cell responses to AZD1222 COVID-19 vaccine. Study-wide background: Pooled in the analysis were second doses at about 4 or about 12 weeks.

Method: immunoSEQ multiplex PCR; TCRdb's copy keeps in-frame clones and lacks some. The data show about 190,000 clones, about 92% seen once. This sequence was found in an adult in good health. The material sequenced was peripheral blood, taken on day 0 of AZD1222 vaccination.

The CDR3, as DNA: TGCGCCAGCAGCCAAGACGAGATTTCTCCCTACGAGCAGTACTTC. Its translation is CASSQDEISPYEQYF. V gene TRBV4-1 combines with J gene TRBJ2-7; no clear D. The CDR3 is 15 amino acids. CDR1 is MGHRA and CDR2 is YSYEKL in the germline V gene. Trimming left V 0 bases short and J 2 bases short, with 11 bases between.